This T cell receptor beta chain was retrieved from a study of T cell repertoires in cytomegalovirus infection. Turning to the study itself: Used in the study were CMV epitopes, some recently identified and HLA-C-restricted, others well-studied and HLA-B-restricted.

Germline CDR1 reads LNHDA; CDR2 reads SQIVND (reference sequence). The CDR3 consists of 15 residues. V shed 8 bases, J shed 11 bases, and the junction held 20 bases outside the gene matches. TCRdb re-analysed the reads in MiXCR, keeping a single row per CDR3 protein. The sample shows 680,000 or so distinct CDR3 sequences, around a third of them seen only once. Of note for this clonotype: Its antigen is not identified.

V and J are TRBV19 and TRBJ1-1; TRBD1 matches at 7 bases. The source material was cultured PBMCs, sampled from culture after CMV antigen stimulation. The TCR sequence derives from a human donor in good health (CMV status not recorded). Some clones in this sample may be carry-over from other donors' samples. CDR3 region: CASSSLGQRIRRAFF. The CDR3 DNA reads as TGTGCCAGTTCCAGTCTGGGACAGCGAATACGGCGGGCTTTCTTT.